The 11 T cell receptor beta chains presented below share a single source sample, sequenced in a study of cytomegalovirus exposure and HLA in healthy donors. 13 Jbeta primers and 60 Vbeta primers were used for the PCR. The table came from immunoSEQ multiplex PCR; TCRdb's copy has only in-frame clones and leaves some out. The sample carries about 140,000 clones, 79% recorded once. The material sequenced was PBMCs. Receptors were obtained from a man younger than 35 in good health and CMV-seronegative.

The V and J genes are TRBV18 and TRBJ1-4; no definite D call. This CDR3 spans 15 amino acids. Between the trimmed V and J ends, which lost 3 bases and 7 bases, there was a span of 15 bases. Germline CDR1 KGHSH, CDR2 LQKENI. CDR3 sequence reads: CASSPDGGKAEKLFF. CDR3 nucleotides: TGTGCCAGCTCACCTGACGGAGGGAAGGCTGAAAAACTGTTTTTT.

This chain links TRBV18 with TRBJ2-7; D is unresolved. From germline, CDR1 is KGHSH and CDR2 LQKENI. V lost 4 bases and J lost 3, with 4 bases in between. The CDR3 runs to 11 residues. The CDR3 reads CASSLNYEQYF. The CDR3 DNA follows: TGTGCCAGCTCACTAAACTACGAGCAGTACTTC.

This sequence joins TRBV6-4 and TRBJ1-2; the D gene is possibly TRBD1 (6 bases). The CDR3 is made up of 17 amino acids. The ends were cut back, 2 bases at V and 0 bases at J, with 16 bases in the middle. Germline V gives CDR1 MRHNA, CDR2 SNTAGT. CDR3 nucleotide sequence: TGTGCCAGCAGTGACCGGGGAGAGGGACACCCTAACTATGGCTACACCTTC. Translating gives CASSDRGEGHPNYGYTF.

The gene calls are TRBV2 and TRBJ1-2; perhaps TRBD1 as D (5 bases). In germline, CDR1 is SNHLY, CDR2 FYNNEI. Trimming removed 0 bases from V and 0 bases from J, with 14 bases in between. The CDR3 length is 17 residues. CDR3 amino acids: CASSEAGFGAPNYGYTF. CDR3 nucleotides: TGTGCCAGCAGTGAAGCGGGTTTTGGGGCGCCTAACTATGGCTACACCTTC.

V and J are TRBV6-1 and TRBJ2-3; tentative D call: TRBD2 (6 bases). V was cut by 4 bases and J by 2 bases, with 16 bases left in between. This CDR3 has 16 residues. From germline, CDR1 is MNHNS and CDR2 SASEGT. For the CDR3, the DNA is TGTGCCAGCAGTGGGGAAGGCGGGAAGCCCACAGATACGCAGTATTTT. Its translation: CASSGEGGKPTDTQYF.

This clone has just a few counts. V gene TRBV4-3 combines with J gene TRBJ1-5; D perhaps matches TRBD1 (5 bases). V was clipped by 0 bases and J by 5 bases, with 11 bases between them. The germline CDR1 and CDR2 sequences are LGHNA and YSLEER. The CDR3 extends over 15 amino acids. The CDR3 protein is CASSQDRGPYQPQHF. The CDR3 region has the DNA TGCGCCAGCAGCCAAGATAGGGGTCCGTATCAGCCCCAGCATTTT.

This clone was picked up one time. The rearrangement joins TRBV7-8 to TRBJ1-6; no clear D. Trimming shortened V by 4 bases and J by 12 bases, and 22 bases separated the two germline ends. There are 16 residues in the CDR3. In germline, CDR1 is SGHVS, CDR2 FQNEAQ. The CDR3 sequence is CASSSTRKSREGPLHF. The DNA of the CDR3 is TGTGCCAGCAGCTCCACACGGAAATCCCGAGAGGGACCCCTCCACTTT.

This rearrangement joins TRBV30 to TRBJ1-2, with D perhaps matching TRBD1 (6 bases). The CDR3 has 14 residues. Germline V lookup: CDR1 GTSNPN, CDR2 SVGIG (reference sequence). Trimming cost V 4 bases and J 3 bases, with 15 bases left between them. CDR3 in DNA: TGTGCCTGGAACCACCGGGACACCCACTATGGCTACACCTTC. This translates into CAWNHRDTHYGYTF. Supplemented by reference TRBV30 and TRBJ1-2, the full variable domain reads SQTIHQWPATLVQPVGSPLSLECTVEGTSNPNLYWYRQAAGRGLQLLFYSVGIGQISSEVPQNLSASRPQDRQFILSSKKLLLSDSGFYLCAWNHRDTHYGYTFGSGTRLTVV.

This clone was seen repeatedly, ten times or more. The rearrangement uses TRBV5-1 and TRBJ1-4; 8 bases match TRBD1. Germline CDR1 SGHRS, CDR2 YFSETQ. V lost 0 bases and J lost 8; bases outside the gene matches: 12. The length of the CDR3 is 17 residues. The DNA of the CDR3 is TGCGCCAGCAGCTTGGAGGTGGGGCAGGGGGCCCGGGAAAAACTGTTTTTT. This sequence encodes CASSLEVGQGAREKLFF.

The CDR3: CASGQGAGSYNEQFF. CDR3 DNA: TGTGCCAGCGGACAGGGTGCAGGGTCCTACAATGAGCAGTTCTTC. The chain joins TRBV27 to TRBJ2-1; 8 bases agree with TRBD1. J lost 1 base, V lost 8 bases, and 7 bases had no gene match. Germline CDR1 MNHEY, CDR2 SMNVEV (reference sequence). This CDR3 contains 15 residues.

The gene calls are TRBV5-1 and TRBJ2-5; 8 bases fit TRBD2. This CDR3 region has 16 residues. V lost 0 bases to trimming and J lost 5 bases; unmatched junction nucleotides: 9. The germline gives CDR1 SGHRS, CDR2 YFSETQ. The CDR3 bases are TGCGCCAGCAGCTTGGTGGGACTAGAGGATCCGGAGACCCAGTACTTC. It specifies CASSLVGLEDPETQYF.